What follows are 2 T cell receptor beta chains derived from one specimen sequenced in a study of cytomegalovirus exposure and HLA in healthy donors. Amplification used 60 Vbeta primers and 13 Jbeta primers. The repertoire was sequenced with immunoSEQ multiplex PCR; TCRdb's copy has only in-frame clones and lacks some. The sample has roughly 130,000 clones; roughly 78% are singletons. Material for sequencing was PBMCs. Every receptor here comes from a man aged 30 to 39 in good health and CMV-seronegative.

The V and J genes are TRBV4-1 and TRBJ2-3; tentative D call: TRBD1 (6 bases). The CDR3 runs to 15 residues. V shed 5 bases and J shed 4 bases, with 16 bases lying between them. Germline CDR1 reads MGHRA; CDR2 reads YSYEKL. The DNA for the CDR3 is TGCGCCAGCAGCTCCCGGGACAATATGGCAGATACGCAGTATTTT. Amino acid sequence: CASSSRDNMADTQYF.

This rearrangement joins TRBV2 to TRBJ1-5, with D perhaps TRBD1 (6 bases). Per the germline V gene, CDR1 is SNHLY and CDR2 is FYNNEI. The CDR3 consists of 15 residues. V was pared by 6 bases and J by 1 base, with 13 bases between. CDR3 amino acids: CASSHEGVSNQPQHF. CDR3 nucleotides: TGTGCCAGCAGCCACGAGGGGGTCAGCAATCAGCCCCAGCATTTT.